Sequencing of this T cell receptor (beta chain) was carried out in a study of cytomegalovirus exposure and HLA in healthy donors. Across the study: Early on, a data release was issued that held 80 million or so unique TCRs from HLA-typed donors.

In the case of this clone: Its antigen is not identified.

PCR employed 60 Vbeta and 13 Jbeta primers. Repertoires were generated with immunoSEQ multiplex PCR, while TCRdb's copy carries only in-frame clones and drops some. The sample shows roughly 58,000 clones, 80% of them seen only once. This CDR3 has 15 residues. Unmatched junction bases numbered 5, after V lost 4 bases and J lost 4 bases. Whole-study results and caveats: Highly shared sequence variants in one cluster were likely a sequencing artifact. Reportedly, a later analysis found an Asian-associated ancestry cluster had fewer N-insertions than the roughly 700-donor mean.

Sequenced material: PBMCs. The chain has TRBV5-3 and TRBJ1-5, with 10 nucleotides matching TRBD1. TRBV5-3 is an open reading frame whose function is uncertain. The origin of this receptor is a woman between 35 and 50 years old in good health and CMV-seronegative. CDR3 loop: CARSVPGQGNQPQHF. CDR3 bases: TGTGCCAGAAGCGTACCGGGACAGGGGAATCAGCCCCAGCATTTT.